One sample yielded the 4 T cell receptor beta chains listed below, sequenced in a study of tumor-infiltrating lymphocytes in localized non-small cell lung cancer. Here immunoSEQ multiplex PCR was the method, and the copy in TCRdb shows in-frame clones only, minus some. This repertoire shows 20,000 to 25,000 clones, roughly two thirds found once; its top ten account for under 7%. The sample consisted of lung tumor tissue. All receptors come from a human donor with non-small cell lung cancer.

The CDR3 here is CASSPYNEQFF. The CDR3 DNA reads TGTGCCAGCAGTCCCTACAATGAGCAGTTCTTC. This chain links TRBV28 with TRBJ2-1; unclear D gene. Looked up from germline, CDR1 is MDHEN and CDR2 is SYDVKM. V was shortened by 5 bases and J by 2 bases, with 1 base between the two germline ends. The CDR3 has 11 residues.

The chain uses TRBV19 and TRBJ1-1, with TRBD1 as a possible D gene (5 bases). The CDR3 length is 13 residues. The V and J ends lost 5 bases and 5 bases respectively, with 12 bases between them. The V gene's germline CDR1 is LNHDA and CDR2 SQIVND (reference sequence). The CDR3 DNA follows: TGTGCCAGTAGTCCCGACAGAGATACTGAAGCTTTCTTT. It translates to CASSPDRDTEAFF.

The V call is TRBV5-1, the J call TRBJ2-7; TRBD1 matches 7 bases. CDR3 length: 13 residues. V trimming: 4 bases; J trimming: 7 bases; junction bases outside the gene matches: 8. Germline values: CDR1 SGHRS, CDR2 YFSETQ. The CDR3 DNA is TGCGCCAGCAGCACCGGACAGGTCAGGGAGCAGTACTTC. Its translation is CASSTGQVREQYF.

The J gene is TRBJ1-1, the V gene TRBV9, with D hard to call. Germline V lookup: CDR1 SGDLS, CDR2 YYNGEE. This CDR3 spans 14 amino acids. Trimming left V 3 bases short and J 1 base short, with 10 bases between. The CDR3 bases are TGTGCCAGCAGCGCCAGTAATCAGAACACTGAAGCTTTCTTT. Its protein product is CASSASNQNTEAFF.